A selection of T cell receptor beta chains follows, all from one sample in a study of blood T cells in healthy people across ages. TCRdb itself ran the 5' RACE reads through MiXCR, one entry per CDR3 protein. The data contain fewer than 900,000 distinct CDR3 sequences, roughly 41% of them singletons. The sample was blood. The receptors here all came from an older woman in good health. Each CDR3 is given with its conserved first and last residue. D genes are given only for firm matches. Clone size is given for some rows only: seen once, a few or many times, or a class if the clone is expanded.

j_call clone_size d_call v_call cdr3_nt cdr3_aa
TRBJ2-1 few NA TRBV2 TGTGCCAGCCTAAACAATGAGCAGTTCTTC CASLNNEQFF
TRBJ1-1 NA TRBD1 TRBV12-3/TRBV12-4 TGTGCCAGCACCCAAGTTGGCAGGGGGCATATTGAAGCTTTCTTT CASTQVGRGHIEAFF
TRBJ2-5 many TRBD2 TRBV10-3 TGTGCCATCAGTGGTAGCGGGGGGTACCAAGAGACCCAGTACTTC CAISGSGGYQETQYF
TRBJ2-5 NA TRBD1 TRBV15 TGTGCCACCAGCAGCTGGGACAGCCAAGAGACCCAGTACTTC CATSSWDSQETQYF
TRBJ1-1 NA NA TRBV20-1 TGCAGTGCTAGAGATGAGGGGTCAAGGTCTGAAGCTTTCTTT CSARDEGSRSEAFF
TRBJ2-1 NA TRBD2 TRBV6-2/TRBV6-3 TGTGCCAGCACTCCACTAGCGGGAGGGTACAATGAGCAGTTCTTC CASTPLAGGYNEQFF
TRBJ2-3 few TRBD2 TRBV7-2 TGTGCCAGCAGCGGGATAAGTAGCGGGAATACGCAGTATTTT CASSGISSGNTQYF
TRBJ2-1 NA NA TRBV12-3/TRBV12-4 TGTGCCAGCAGTTTTGAGGGGGTTAATGAGCAGTTCTTC CASSFEGVNEQFF
TRBJ1-2 NA TRBD1 TRBV9 TGTGCCAGCAGCGTCGGACAGGGGCACTATGGCTACACCTTC CASSVGQGHYGYTF
TRBJ2-1 NA TRBD2 TRBV3-1 TGTGCCAGCAGCCAAGATGGACTAGCGGGAGCGGGTGAGCAGTTCTTC CASSQDGLAGAGEQFF
TRBJ1-1 many NA TRBV7-3 TGTGCCAGCAGCTCCTCGTCAGGGGATACTGAAGCTTTCTTT CASSSSSGDTEAFF
TRBJ2-7 few TRBD2 TRBV28 TGTGCCACCCTAAGCGGGGGAGACAACTCCTACGAGCAGTACTTC CATLSGGDNSYEQYF
TRBJ2-7 NA NA TRBV9 TGTGCCAGCAGCCTCCCGGAGCAGTACTTC CASSLPEQYF
TRBJ2-1 NA TRBD2 TRBV6-2/TRBV6-3 TGTGCCAGCAGTTACTCAGAGGCTAGCGGTCTCAGTTACAATGAGCAGTTCTTC CASSYSEASGLSYNEQFF
TRBJ2-1 few TRBD2 TRBV10-3 TGTGCCATCAGTGAACTAGCGGGGACGTACAATGAGCAGTTCTTC CAISELAGTYNEQFF
TRBJ1-2 NA NA TRBV3-1 TGTGCCAGCAGCCAAGTGCCAGGGTACTATGGCTACACCTTC CASSQVPGYYGYTF
TRBJ2-3 once NA TRBV4-2 TGTGCCAGCAGCCAAGTCGTTGGGCCAACGGGGAGCACAGATACGCAGTATTTT CASSQVVGPTGSTDTQYF
TRBJ2-7 NA NA TRBV9 TGTGCCAGCAGCGAAGCGCCCAGCTCCTACGAGCAGTACTTC CASSEAPSSYEQYF
TRBJ2-7 NA TRBD1 TRBV2 TGTGCCAGCAGTTATTCCGGGACAGGGCCCTACGAGCAGTACTTC CASSYSGTGPYEQYF
TRBJ2-1 NA TRBD2 TRBV2 TGTGCCAGCGTCAAGGAGGGAGGGATTGGGACCCAGTTCTTC CASVKEGGIGTQFF
TRBJ2-5 NA TRBD1 TRBV6-1 TGTGCCAGCAGTGAATCAGGGGGCGCGGGGGAGACCCAGTACTTC CASSESGGAGETQYF
TRBJ2-3 few NA TRBV5-1 TGCGCCAGCAGCTACGAGGCCGGAGGTGATACGCAGTATTTT CASSYEAGGDTQYF
TRBJ2-1 NA NA TRBV7-3 TGTGCCAGCAGCCCCAGCTCGGGGCGTGGTGAGCAGTTCTTC CASSPSSGRGEQFF
TRBJ2-3 NA TRBD1 TRBV29-1 TGCAGCGTTGAGGTTGTAGGGGGCCTTACAGATACGCAGTATTTT CSVEVVGGLTDTQYF
TRBJ1-2 NA NA TRBV9 TGTGCCAGCAGCGGGGCAGGCCAGAACTATGGCTACACCTTC CASSGAGQNYGYTF
TRBJ2-3 NA NA TRBV7-9 TGTGCCAGCAGCTTAACTTTGGACAAGTTGTTCACAGATACGCAGTATTTT CASSLTLDKLFTDTQYF
TRBJ2-5 NA TRBD2 TRBV29-1 TGCAGCGTTGGGGCCGGACTAGCGGGATTCAACAATGAGCGGTACTTC CSVGAGLAGFNNERYF
TRBJ2-5 NA TRBD2 TRBV27 TGTGCCAGCAGTACCTCAGCGGGAGGGGGGCGAGAGACCCAGTACTTC CASSTSAGGGRETQYF
TRBJ2-7 NA NA TRBV5-1 TGCGCCAGCAGCTCGGTCGTGGGGCTCTACGAGCAGTACTTC CASSSVVGLYEQYF
TRBJ1-2 NA TRBD1 TRBV9 TGTGCCAGCAGCCCACAGGGGAGGTCGATGGGTGGCTACACCTTC CASSPQGRSMGGYTF
TRBJ2-1 NA NA TRBV5-1 TGCGCCAGCCCCGGGACAAGCTCCTACAATGAGCAGTTCTTC CASPGTSSYNEQFF
TRBJ1-5 NA TRBD1 TRBV12-3/TRBV12-4 TGTGCCAGCAGCCCGGGACAGCTAAATCAGCCCCAGCATTTT CASSPGQLNQPQHF
TRBJ2-4 few NA TRBV28 TGTGCCAGCAGTCCATCGGAGACAGAACTAGCCAAAAACATTCAGTACTTC CASSPSETELAKNIQYF
TRBJ1-1 NA TRBD1 TRBV19 TGTGCCTGCCGGGCGGGACAGTTGAACACTGAAGCTTTCTTT CACRAGQLNTEAFF
TRBJ2-1 NA NA TRBV28 TGTGCCAGCCAGGATTACAATGAGCAGTTCTTC CASQDYNEQFF
TRBJ2-1 NA NA TRBV7-9 TGTGCCAGCAGACGGGGAAGCTCCTACAATGAGCAGTTCTTC CASRRGSSYNEQFF
TRBJ2-1 few TRBD1 TRBV5-1 TGCGCCAGCAGCCCCCCCCGGGACAGGGGGGGGAATGAGCAGTTCTTC CASSPPRDRGGNEQFF
TRBJ1-1 NA NA TRBV5-1 TGCGCCAGCAGCTTGCAGGGACCCCGTATGAACACTGAAGCTTTCTTT CASSLQGPRMNTEAFF
TRBJ1-2 NA TRBD1 TRBV2 TGTGCCAGCAGATTAACCGGGACAGGGGACGCTGGCTACACCTTC CASRLTGTGDAGYTF
TRBJ2-1 few NA TRBV12-3/TRBV12-4 TGTGCCAGCAGTTTAGTGACAATCCGGGACTTCTCCTACAATGAGCAGTTCTTC CASSLVTIRDFSYNEQFF
TRBJ2-7 few NA TRBV27 TGTGCCAGCAGTTTACTCGGGCCCCTCGGGGGCGAGCAGTACTTC CASSLLGPLGGEQYF
TRBJ1-1 few NA TRBV2 TGTGCCAGCAGTGAGGGGAGGAACACTGAAGCTTTCTTT CASSEGRNTEAFF
TRBJ1-1 few NA TRBV12-3/TRBV12-4 TGTGCCAGCAGTTTATCCCAGGGTGAAGCTTTCTTT CASSLSQGEAFF
TRBJ1-5 NA TRBD1 TRBV4-1 TGCGCCAGCAGCCACCCGGGGGGACAGGATCCGATCGGTCAGCCCCAGCATTTT CASSHPGGQDPIGQPQHF
TRBJ2-1 many TRBD2 TRBV29-1 TGCAGCGCCCTTGGACTAGCGGGAGGGAATGAGCAGTTCTTC CSALGLAGGNEQFF
TRBJ2-1 few TRBD2 TRBV7-7 TGTGCTAGCAGCCCCCAGGGACTAGCGGGAGGGGGTGAGCAGTTCTTC CASSPQGLAGGGEQFF